This T cell receptor beta chain was identified in a study of identical twins. The CDR3 is made up of 14 amino acids. Germline CDR1 is MNHEY and CDR2 is SMNVEV (reference sequence). The germline V and J ends were trimmed by 6 bases and 2 bases, with 10 bases remaining between them. Unique molecular identifiers were present on cDNA, and template switching added a universal primer site. Using its own MiXCR run on the 5' RACE reads, TCRdb lists one record per CDR3 protein. The repertoire consists of 1.5 million or so distinct CDR3 sequences, with under 35% occurring once and the leading ten covering around 0.3%. This clonotype was detected a few times.

The chain joins TRBV27 to TRBJ1-4, with D possibly TRBD1 on 5 matching bases. The sequence derives from a newborn girl in good health. Sequenced input: cord blood. As DNA, the CDR3 is TGTGCCAGCAGGAATCAGGGCACTAATGAAAAACTGTTTTTT. Amino acid sequence: CASRNQGTNEKLFF.